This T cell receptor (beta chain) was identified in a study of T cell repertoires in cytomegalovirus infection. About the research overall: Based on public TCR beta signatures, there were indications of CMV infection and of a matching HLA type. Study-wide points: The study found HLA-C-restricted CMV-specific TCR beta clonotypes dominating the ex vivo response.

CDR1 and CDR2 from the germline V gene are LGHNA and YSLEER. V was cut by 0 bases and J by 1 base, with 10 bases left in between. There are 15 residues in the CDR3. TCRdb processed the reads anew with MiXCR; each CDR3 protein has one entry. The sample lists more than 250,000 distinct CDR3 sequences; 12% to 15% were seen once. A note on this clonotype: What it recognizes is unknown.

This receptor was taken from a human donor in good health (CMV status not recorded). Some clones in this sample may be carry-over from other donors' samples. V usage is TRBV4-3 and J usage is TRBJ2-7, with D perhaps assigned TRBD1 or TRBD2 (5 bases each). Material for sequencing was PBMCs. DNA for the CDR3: TGCGCCAGCAGCCAAGAGTCGAGGGGATCCTACGAGCAGTACTTC. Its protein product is CASSQESRGSYEQYF.